This T cell receptor beta chain was obtained from a study of blood T cell repertoires in COVID-19. How the authors handled the data: Estimated nucleated cell counts came from reference gene primer amplification. Measured with immunoSEQ multiplex PCR; TCRdb has only the in-frame clones, and not every one. The D gene and trimming were derived from the DNA, and the V and J assignments and clone size from that table. The profile shows 100,000 or so clones, roughly 80% of them singletons. Trimming at V came to 4 bases and at J to 4 bases, leaving 7 bases not matched to a gene. This CDR3 comprises 16 residues. CDR1 is MNHEY and CDR2 is SVGAGI in the germline V gene.

Specimen: peripheral blood. The V gene is TRBV6-5, the J gene TRBJ2-2; 9 bases are shared with TRBD1. This receptor was taken from a woman in her 70s with acute or convalescent COVID-19. The CDR3 protein is CASSLWDRVATGELFF. CDR3 DNA: TGTGCCAGCAGTTTATGGGACAGGGTGGCCACCGGGGAGCTGTTTTTT.